This entry features one T cell receptor beta chain sequence. Per germline, CDR1 SGHTA and CDR2 FQGTGA. With 5 bases clipped from V and 6 bases from J, the junction kept 4 bases outside the gene matches. The CDR3 is 15 amino acids. The record originates from a study of blood T cell repertoires in COVID-19. Recruitment covered about 26 US areas and drew participants whose ages spanned roughly 18 to 89 years. Sequencing was performed with immunoSEQ multiplex PCR; in TCRdb, only in-frame clones are kept and a portion is missing. Of over 300,000 clones in the sample, 75% to 90% were seen once. The sequenced sample was PBMCs or T cells enriched from blood (not recorded which). This sequence joins TRBV7-3 and TRBJ2-3; TRBD2 agrees at 14 bases. This receptor was obtained from a man aged 25-40 years who had recovered from COVID-19. The CDR3 sequence is CASSRLAGGEDTQYF. The CDR3 DNA reads TGTGCCAGCAGCAGACTAGCGGGGGGGGAGGATACGCAGTATTTT.